Detailed here is one T cell receptor beta chain. The target antigen is unknown. These data come from a study of T cell repertoires in cytomegalovirus infection. Looking at the study overall: CMV infection together with matching HLA type was indicated by public TCR beta signatures.

The CDR3 totals 16 residues. CDR1 and CDR2 from the germline V gene are ENHRY and SYGVKD. J was trimmed by 2 bases and V by 6 bases; bases with no gene match: 9. TCRdb re-called the reads through MiXCR, storing one row per CDR3 protein. This table holds approximately 630,000 distinct CDR3 sequences, around 24% found once. General study findings and limits: CMV carriers having the relevant HLA were flagged by cumulative public TCR beta family frequency. HLA-C-restricted TCR beta clonotypes specific for CMV led the ex vivo response.

The receptor's source is a human donor in good health (CMV status not recorded). Some clones in this sample may be carry-over from other donors' samples. Sequencing was carried out using CD8+ T cells from PBMCs. The V gene is TRBV10-3, the J gene TRBJ2-1; 8 bases map to TRBD2. CDR3 bases: TGTGCCATCAGCGGGCAGAGGCGGGGGGCCTACAATGAGCAGTTCTTC. Encoded protein: CAISGQRRGAYNEQFF.